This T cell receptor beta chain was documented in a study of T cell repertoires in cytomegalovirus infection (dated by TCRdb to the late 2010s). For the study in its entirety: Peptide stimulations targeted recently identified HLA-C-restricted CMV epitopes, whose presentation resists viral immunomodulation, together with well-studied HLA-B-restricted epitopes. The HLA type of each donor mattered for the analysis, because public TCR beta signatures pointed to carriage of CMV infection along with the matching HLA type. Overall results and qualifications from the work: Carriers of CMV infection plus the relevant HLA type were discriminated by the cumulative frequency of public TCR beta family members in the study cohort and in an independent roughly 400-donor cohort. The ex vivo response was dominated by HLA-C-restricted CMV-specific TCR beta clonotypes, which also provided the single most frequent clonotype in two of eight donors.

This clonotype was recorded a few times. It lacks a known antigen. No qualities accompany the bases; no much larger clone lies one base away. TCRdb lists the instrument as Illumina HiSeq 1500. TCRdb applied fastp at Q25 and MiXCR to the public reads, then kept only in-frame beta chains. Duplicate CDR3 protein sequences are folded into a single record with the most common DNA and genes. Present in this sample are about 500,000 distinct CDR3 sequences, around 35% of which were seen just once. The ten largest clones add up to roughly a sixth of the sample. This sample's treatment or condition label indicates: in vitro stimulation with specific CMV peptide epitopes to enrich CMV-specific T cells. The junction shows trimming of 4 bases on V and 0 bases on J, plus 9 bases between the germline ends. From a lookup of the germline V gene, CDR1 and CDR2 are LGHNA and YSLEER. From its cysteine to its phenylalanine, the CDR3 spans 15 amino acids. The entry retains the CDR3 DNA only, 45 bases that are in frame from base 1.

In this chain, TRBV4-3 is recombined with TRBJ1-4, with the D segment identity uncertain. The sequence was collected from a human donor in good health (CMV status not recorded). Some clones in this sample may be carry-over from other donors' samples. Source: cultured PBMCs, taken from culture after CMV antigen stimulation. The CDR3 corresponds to CASSPDLATNEKLFF. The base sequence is TGCGCCAGCAGCCCTGACCTTGCAACTAATGAAAAACTGTTTTTT.